This T cell receptor beta chain was sequenced during a study of graft-versus-host responses after intestinal transplantation. Whole-study context: Every one of the recipients received anti-thymocyte globulin induction and afterwards took tacrolimus and steroids for around 3 years.

Findings of the study overall: Early post-transplant HvG declines showed an association with peak circulating GvH clone levels. Recipient marrow held GvH clones, some first seen in ileum or blood.

Regarding this clone: Its antigen is not known.

Generated by immunoSEQ multiplex PCR, the TCRdb table keeps only in-frame clones and is missing some. Of about 88,000 clones in the sample, 94% are singletons; the top ten hold approximately 0.2%. The sample consisted of unstimulated CD4+ T cells sorted from spleen or lymph node cells, taken before transplant. The sequence derives from a human donor who was the organ donor for an intestinal transplant.

The CDR3 protein is CASSIRSSGRLTDTQYF. The DNA for the CDR3 is TGTGCCAGCAGCATAAGGTCTAGCGGGAGACTCACAGATACGCAGTATTTT. The chain employs TRBV11-2 and TRBJ2-3; the match to TRBD2 covers 10 bases. Germline CDR1 reads SGHAT; CDR2 reads FQNNGV. Germline trimming cut 5 bases from V and 2 bases from J; bases unmatched to any gene: 10. The CDR3 totals 17 residues.